Each of the 30 T cell receptor beta chains below was sequenced from the same sample in a study of T cells in women clearing cervical HPV infection (dated by TCRdb to 2016 to 2019). Receptor libraries were prepared by the immunoSEQ multiplex PCR assay. Not all clones reach the TCRdb copy of this immuneACCESS table, which keeps in-frame sequences only. Checked studies attribute under half of the gap to unresolved V genes and leave the rest unexplained. The sample has some 30,000 clones on record. In total, the top ten clones hold about 18% of the sample. The specimen sequenced was blood buffy coat. Receptors were obtained from a woman aged 18 to 75 with a cervical HPV16 infection that either progressed to CIN3+ or cleared (not recorded which).

Remarks on this clone: The CDR3 goes on 3 residues after the read ends, and that part is filled in from the germline J gene. The gene calls are TRBV30 and TRBJ2-3; D not certain. The CDR3 spans 12 residues. V dropped 5 bases and J dropped 2 bases, with 8 bases sitting between them. Looked up from germline, CDR1 is GTSNPN and CDR2 is SVGIG (reference sequence). CDR3: CAWRLNTDTQYF. Partial CDR3 DNA: TGTGCCTGGCGTCTAAACACAGATACG.

A remark on this clone: The CDR3 end falls 3 residues outside the read, so it is completed with the germline J gene. V gene TRBV20-1 combines with J gene TRBJ2-6; 8 bases map to TRBD1. With V trimmed by 6 bases and J by 1 base, 8 bases remained unmatched. Germline loops: CDR1 DFQATT, CDR2 SNEGSKA (reference sequence). The CDR3 contains 16 residues. CDR3 residues: CSARQGSPSGANVLTF. The CDR3 DNA, read in part, is TGCAGTGCCAGACAGGGGTCCCCTTCTGGGGCCAACGTC.

With respect to this clone: The DNA ends 3 residues before the CDR3 does, and the rest of the CDR3 is filled in from the germline J gene. The chain couples TRBV7-9 to TRBJ2-4; D gene uncertain. The germline V gene encodes CDR1 SEHNR and CDR2 FQNEAQ (reference sequence). The CDR3 extends over 12 amino acids. CDR3 sequence: CASSPGSYGQYF. CDR3 DNA, as far as it was read: TGTGCCAGCAGCCCGGGTTCCTATGGT.

Remarks on this clone: One end of the junction fails to match germline, which may point to a read error. With the read ending 3 residues before the CDR3 end, the germline J gene is used to fill in that end. Other nucleotide sequences from this sample produce the same CDR3. The chain couples TRBV11-2 to TRBJ1-3; no clear D gene. This CDR3 is built from 13 residues. Germline CDR1 is SGHAT and CDR2 is FQNNGV. This CDR3 reads CASSSDRGNTIYF. The part of the CDR3 DNA that was read is TGTGCCAGCAGCTCCGATCGGGGAAACACT. The full variable domain, with the rest looked up from reference TRBV11-2 and TRBJ1-3, is EAGVAQSPRYKIIEKRQSVAFWCNPISGHATLYWYQQILGQGPKLLIQFQNNGVVDDSQLPKDRFSAERLKGVDSTLKIQPAKLEDSAVYLCASSSDRGNTIYFGEGSWLTVV.

A remark on this clone: The read comes to an end 3 residues before the CDR3 does, leaving the germline J gene to fill in the end. The chain carries TRBV18 and TRBJ1-2; no clear D. Germline CDR1 reads KGHSH; CDR2 reads LQKENI. The CDR3 length is 12 residues. The chain's CDR3 is CASSPTSADYTF. The sequenced part of the CDR3 DNA is TGTGCCAGCTCACCCACTAGCGCTGAC.

As to this clone: Read sequence stops 3 residues before the CDR3 end, and the germline J gene provides the missing end. The chain employs TRBV7-2 and TRBJ1-5; maybe TRBD1 (6 bases). Germline V lookup: CDR1 SGHTA, CDR2 FQGNSA. V was trimmed by 5 bases and J by 3 bases, leaving 8 bases between them. CDR3 length: 13 amino acids. The DNA read from the CDR3 is TGTGCCAGCAGCCCAGGGGTCAATCAGCCC. Translated, it gives CASSPGVNQP. The full CDR3 is CASSPGVNQPQHF.

The sequenced part of the CDR3 DNA is TGCAGCGACTCATACAGGGTCTATGGC. Translated: CSDSYRVYG. The whole CDR3 protein reads CSDSYRVYGYTF. This chain links TRBV29-1 with TRBJ1-2; D might be TRBD1 (6 bases). With the read ending 3 residues before the CDR3 end, the germline J gene is used to fill in that end. The V end lost 7 bases, the J end lost 4 bases, and 13 bases lay between the germline ends. The germline CDR1 and CDR2 sequences are SQVTM and ANQGSEA. The CDR3 runs to 12 residues.

The part of the CDR3 DNA that was read is TGTGCCAGCAGCTTAGCGGTCACAGGGGTTGCTGAC. Translation gives CASSLAVTGVAD. The whole CDR3 region reads CASSLAVTGVADYTF. The gene calls are TRBV7-9 and TRBJ1-2; the match to TRBD1 covers 7 bases. The read ends 3 residues shy of where the CDR3 ends; the end is completed using the germline J gene. The CDR3 consists of 15 residues. Germline loops: CDR1 SEHNR, CDR2 FQNEAQ (reference sequence).

For this clone: The DNA ends 3 residues before the CDR3 does, and the rest of the CDR3 is filled in from the germline J gene. The chain uses TRBV30 and TRBJ2-7, with a tentative D call TRBD1 (5 bases). V lost 4 bases and J lost 3, with 13 bases in between. CDR3 length equals 13 residues. CDR1 GTSNPN and CDR2 SVGIG come from the germline V gene (reference sequence). Partial CDR3 DNA: TGTGCCTGGAATCGACAGTCCAACTACGAG. Translating it yields CAWNRQSNYE. The CDR3 reads in full as CAWNRQSNYEQYF.

As regards this clone: The CDR3 end is not reached by the read, which stops 3 residues before it; the germline J gene fills it in. The gene calls are TRBV28 and TRBJ1-6, with 8 bases fitting TRBD1. Germline V gene sequence: CDR1 MDHEN, CDR2 SYDVKM. J lost 8 bases, V lost 6 bases, and 3 bases had no gene match. There are 13 residues in the CDR3. CDR3 in amino acids: CASRGQGYSPLHF. CDR3 DNA (partial): TGTGCCAGCAGAGGACAGGGATATTCACCC.

To note about this clone: The read is 3 residues too short to cover the CDR3 end, so that end is filled in from the germline J gene. V gene TRBV23-1 combines with J gene TRBJ2-1; 7 bases line up with TRBD2. TRBV23-1 is given ORF status, its function remaining uncertain. The length of the CDR3 is 21 residues. V trimming: 0 bases; J trimming: 6 bases; junction bases outside the gene matches: 23. The part of the CDR3 DNA that was read is TGCGCCAGCAGTCAATCGCTGGGCGGGAGTGTTGTTTCGGGAGACGCCAATGAG. The encoded protein is CASSQSLGGSVVSGDANE. The whole CDR3 sequence is CASSQSLGGSVVSGDANEQFF.

Note on this clone: The DNA ends 3 residues before the CDR3 does, and the rest of the CDR3 is filled in from the germline J gene. V gene TRBV19 combines with J gene TRBJ1-2, with a weak D call TRBD1 (5 bases). CDR3 length: 19 amino acids. Per germline, CDR1 LNHDA and CDR2 SQIVND (reference sequence). Incomplete CDR3 DNA: TGTGCCAGTAGTTCTCGGGGGACCGGGGTTATCAGCTCCTACAATGAC. It codes for CASSSRGTGVISSYND. The full CDR3 is CASSSRGTGVISSYNDYTF.

As to this clone: The read ends 3 residues before the CDR3 terminus; that terminus is restored from the germline J gene. V and J are TRBV7-3 and TRBJ1-6; 8 bases agree with TRBD1. The length of the CDR3 is 17 residues. CDR1 is SGHTA, CDR2 FQGTGA, per germline. Trimming cost V 6 bases and J 8 bases; bases outside gene matches: 15. The CDR3 DNA, read in part, is TGTGCCAGCAGTCTCGGGACAGGTCGGGGGATATATTCACCC. Translating gives CASSLGTGRGIYSP. The CDR3 in full is CASSLGTGRGIYSPLHF.

Of note for this clone: The CDR3 is cut off 3 residues early in the read; its end comes from the germline J gene. Other DNA sequences in the sample encode the same CDR3. The rearrangement links TRBV5-1 to TRBJ2-1; D possibly corresponds to TRBD2 (6 bases). This CDR3 is built from 17 residues. Germline V lookup: CDR1 SGHRS, CDR2 YFSETQ. Between the trimmed V and J ends, which lost 1 base and 1 base, there was a span of 15 bases. The CDR3 bases that were read are TGCGCCAGCAGCTTGATTAGCGGAAGCGGTTCCTACAATGAG. Amino acid sequence: CASSLISGSGSYNE. The full CDR3 sequence reads CASSLISGSGSYNEQFF.

As to this clone: The sequence runs out 3 residues before the end of the CDR3; the remainder is reconstructed from the germline J gene. This chain uses TRBV4-1 with TRBJ1-1, with D unclear. Germline loops: CDR1 MGHRA, CDR2 YSYEKL. The CDR3 has 16 residues. V lost 1 base to trimming and J lost 0 bases, with 12 bases between them. The CDR3 is CASSQGFSRMNTEAFF. The sequenced CDR3 bases are TGCGCCAGCAGCCAAGGATTCTCGCGAATGAACACTGAA.

For this clone: A junction boundary mismatches the germline segment, possibly from a read error. The read terminates 3 residues before the CDR3 end, so the remaining end is supplied by the germline J gene. The chain recombines TRBV2 with TRBJ2-2; TRBD1 or TRBD2 may be the D gene (6 bases each). CDR3 length equals 15 residues. Per the germline V gene, CDR1 is SNHLY and CDR2 is FYNNEI. CDR3 sequence reads: CASGGGTGNSGELFF. Partial CDR3 DNA: TGTGCCAGCGGGGGAGGAACAGGGAACTCCGGGGAG.

This chain's CDR3 is CSVESTPGGTQYF. The covered CDR3 bases are TGCAGCGTTGAATCCACCCCCGGGGGAACC. The rearrangement links TRBV29-1 to TRBJ2-5, with D maybe TRBD2 (6 bases). With the read ending 3 residues before the CDR3 end, the germline J gene is used to fill in that end. Germline values: CDR1 SQVTM, CDR2 ANQGSEA. This CDR3 region has 13 residues.

This CDR3 is CASSLDVRTDTYTF. The covered CDR3 bases are TGTGCCAGCAGCTTAGATGTCAGAACAGATACC. The chain has TRBV7-6 and TRBJ1-2; D remains ambiguous. The CDR3 is cut off 3 residues early in the read; its end comes from the germline J gene. Germline-derived CDR1 and CDR2 are SGHVS and FNYEAQ. CDR3 length: 14 amino acids.

On this clone itself: The read halts 3 residues ahead of the CDR3 end, with the missing end drawn from the germline J gene. This chain connects TRBV5-1 to TRBJ2-2; 9 bases map to TRBD1. Per germline, CDR1 SGHRS and CDR2 YFSETQ. The CDR3 consists of 15 residues. CDR3 DNA, as far as it was read: TGCGCCAGCAGCTTGGGAGGGACAGGGCCTGAAAAG. Encoded protein: CASSLGGTGPEK. The complete CDR3 protein is CASSLGGTGPEKLFF.

Concerning this clone: The read ends 3 residues early relative to the CDR3; the germline J gene fills the gap. V and J are TRBV7-2 and TRBJ2-4, with TRBD1 matching 8 bases. V was clipped by 6 bases and J by 2 bases; unmatched bases: 6. Germline V gives CDR1 SGHTA, CDR2 FQGNSA. The CDR3 is 15 amino acids. The DNA read from the CDR3 is TGTGCCAGCAGGAATCAGGGGGCGCCCAAAAACATT. This gives the protein CASRNQGAPKNI. The full CDR3 protein reads CASRNQGAPKNIQYF. Using reference TRBV7-2 and TRBJ2-4 for the parts outside the CDR3, the full variable domain is GAGVSQSPSNKVTEKGKDVELRCDPISGHTALYWYRQSLGQGLEFLIYFQGNSAPDKSGLPSDRFSAERTGGSVSTLTIQRTQQEDSAVYLCASRNQGAPKNIQYFGAGTRLSVL.

As regards this clone: The read terminates 3 residues before the CDR3 end, so the remaining end is supplied by the germline J gene. V and J are TRBV5-1 and TRBJ2-7; the match to TRBD2 covers 8 bases. Germline-derived CDR1 and CDR2 are SGHRS and YFSETQ. This CDR3 is built from 14 residues. The trim removed 0 bases at V and 3 bases at J, leaving 2 bases unmatched. The DNA read from the CDR3 is TGCGCCAGCAGCTTGGGAACTAGCGGCTACGAG. Its translation: CASSLGTSGYE. The full CDR3 reads CASSLGTSGYEQYF.

Worth noting for this clone: The read gets to within 3 residues of the CDR3 end, and the germline J gene fills in the rest. The chain joins TRBV5-1 to TRBJ1-1; weak D call: TRBD1 (6 bases). This CDR3 has 14 amino acids. In germline, CDR1 is SGHRS, CDR2 YFSETQ. V lost 3 bases to trimming and J lost 4 bases, with 13 bases between them. CDR3 sequence: CASSSQGQITEAFF. The part of the CDR3 DNA that was read is TGCGCCAGCAGCTCCCAAGGACAGATCACTGAA. Together with reference TRBV5-1 and TRBJ1-1, the CDR3 gives the full variable domain: KAGVTQTPRYLIKTRGQQVTLSCSPISGHRSVSWYQQTPGQGLQFLFEYFSETQRNKGNFPGRFSGRQFSNSRSEMNVSTLELGDSALYLCASSSQGQITEAFFGQGTRLTVV.

Remarks on this clone: The CDR3 goes on 3 residues after the read ends, and that part is filled in from the germline J gene. The chain joins TRBV6-4 to TRBJ2-3, with D perhaps TRBD2 (5 bases). The V gene's germline CDR1 is MRHNA and CDR2 SNTAGT. V lost 2 bases to trimming and J lost 2 bases, with 14 bases between them. This CDR3 is built from 16 residues. CDR3 DNA (partial): TGTGCCAGCAGTGACAGCCGTGAGGGTCCCACAGATACG. Its translation: CASSDSREGPTDT. The full CDR3 reads CASSDSREGPTDTQYF.

Note on this clone: The CDR3 goes on 3 residues after the read ends, and that part is filled in from the germline J gene. This chain joins TRBV19 and TRBJ2-3; 11 bases are a match to TRBD2. This CDR3 has 19 amino acids. Per the germline V gene, CDR1 is LNHDA and CDR2 is SQIVND (reference sequence). The V gene end was trimmed by 6 bases and the J gene end by 0 bases; junction bases not matched to a gene: 14. The CDR3 protein is CASSRGLAAIQYSTDTQYF. The sequenced CDR3 bases are TGTGCCAGTAGCCGGGGACTAGCGGCCATCCAATATAGCACAGATACG.

Concerning this clone itself: Read sequence stops 3 residues before the CDR3 end, and the germline J gene provides the missing end. V gene TRBV6-2 or TRBV6-3 combines with J gene TRBJ1-6; perhaps TRBD1 as D (5 bases). The CDR3 runs to 14 residues. CDR1 and CDR2 from the germline V gene are MNHEY and SVGEGT. The V and J ends lost 2 bases and 6 bases respectively, with 8 bases between them. The DNA read from the CDR3 is TGTGCCAGCAGTTACCCTCAGGGTAATTCACCC. Translating gives CASSYPQGNSP. The whole CDR3 sequence reads CASSYPQGNSPLHF.

The sequenced CDR3 bases are TGCAGTGTCCCGGACAGAATTCGAAACACC. Its translation is CSVPDRIRNT. The CDR3 in full is CSVPDRIRNTIYF. The chain uses TRBV20-1 and TRBJ1-3; D may be TRBD1 (6 bases). The read halts 3 residues ahead of the CDR3 end, with the missing end drawn from the germline J gene. Germline V gene sequence: CDR1 DFQATT, CDR2 SNEGSKA (reference sequence). The CDR3 runs 13 residues. V lost 7 bases and J lost 5, with 15 bases in between.

Of note for this clone: Read coverage stops 3 residues before the CDR3 terminus; the germline J gene supplies the remainder. This chain links TRBV2 with TRBJ2-5; TRBD2 matches 7 bases. Trimming cost V 2 bases and J 3 bases; bases outside gene matches: 12. The CDR3 length is 17 residues. Germline V gives CDR1 SNHLY, CDR2 FYNNEI. CDR3 sequence: CASSEWGIAGYEETQYF. Partial CDR3 DNA: TGTGCCAGCAGTGAATGGGGAATAGCGGGCTATGAAGAGACC.

Notes on this clone: The sequence runs out 3 residues before the end of the CDR3; the remainder is reconstructed from the germline J gene. The rearrangement joins TRBV20-1 to TRBJ2-1; a possible D gene is TRBD2 (5 bases). The CDR3 contains 11 residues. Germline CDR1 is DFQATT and CDR2 is SNEGSKA (reference sequence). V was clipped by 5 bases and J by 6 bases, with 8 bases between them. Here the CDR3 reads CSAVSVNEQFF. CDR3 DNA, as far as it was read: TGCAGTGCTGTTAGCGTCAATGAG.

As to this clone: The read terminates 3 residues before the CDR3 end, so the remaining end is supplied by the germline J gene. The rearrangement joins TRBV19 to TRBJ2-4, with D uncertain. CDR1 is LNHDA, CDR2 SQIVND, per germline (reference sequence). The CDR3 extends over 13 amino acids. The sequenced part of the CDR3 DNA is TGTGCCAGTAGTATTGCAGGATTAGTTGGT. This encodes CASSIAGLVG. The CDR3, in full, reads CASSIAGLVGQYF.

A remark on this clone: The DNA ends 3 residues before the CDR3 does, and the rest of the CDR3 is filled in from the germline J gene. V gene TRBV19 combines with J gene TRBJ1-2; 7 nucleotides line up with TRBD1. After removal of 3 bases from V and 7 bases from J, the junction contained 17 bases not matched to a gene. Germline-derived CDR1 and CDR2 are LNHDA and SQIVND (reference sequence). This CDR3 spans 17 amino acids. CDR3: CASSMNTLQDRRRGYTF. The sequenced part of the CDR3 DNA is TGTGCCAGTAGTATGAATACTCTCCAGGACAGGCGGCGTGGC.